The 11 T cell receptor beta chains in this list originate from one sample, sequenced in a study of human T cells and chemical hapten exposure. Stated time point: patch test 2, 6 weeks after DPC sensitization. This sample's treatment: therapeutic diphenylcyclopropenone sensitization with weekly scalp DPC. Each CDR3 protein gets one entry after TCRdb re-called the RACE reads with MiXCR. Altogether approximately 350,000 distinct CDR3 sequences are present, about 6% being singletons, with the ten largest covering less than 6.5%. The sample here was whole blood, taken in connection with sensitization to the hapten diphenylcyclopropenone (DPC). The origin of the receptors is a woman between 18 and 29 years old with alopecia areata. Some clones in this sample may be carry-over from other donors' samples.

This clonotype appeared many times. The V gene is TRBV7-3, the J gene TRBJ2-1, with TRBD1 as a possible D gene (6 bases). This CDR3 contains 14 residues. V was clipped by 0 bases and J by 8 bases, with 11 bases between them. Germline-derived CDR1 and CDR2 are SGHTA and FQGTGA. The DNA for the CDR3 is TGTGCCAGCAGCTTAACGGGACAATTTTATGAGCAGTTCTTC. It yields the protein CASSLTGQFYEQFF.

This clonotype was found a few times. V usage is TRBV6-1 and J usage is TRBJ1-6; 7 nucleotides line up with TRBD1. This CDR3 comprises 18 residues. Germline V gives CDR1 MNHNS, CDR2 SASEGT. Unmatched junction bases numbered 14, after V lost 6 bases and J lost 3 bases. CDR3 DNA sequence: TGTGCCAGCAGCCTGATTGAGGGGGCGAGGATCTATAATTCACCCCTCCACTTT. Encoded protein: CASSLIEGARIYNSPLHF.

V usage is TRBV3-1 and J usage is TRBJ1-2, with a weak D call TRBD1 (5 bases). Germline V gene sequence: CDR1 LGHDT, CDR2 YNNKEL (reference sequence). V lost 1 base and J 2 bases, leaving 11 bases between the germline ends. CDR3 length: 15 amino acids. For the CDR3, the DNA is TGTGCCAGCAGCCAAGTATTCAGGGAAAACTATGGCTACACCTTC. It encodes CASSQVFRENYGYTF. Full variable domain (outside the CDR3, taken from reference TRBV3-1 and TRBJ1-2): DTAVSQTPKYLVTQMGNDKSIKCEQNLGHDTMYWYKQDSKKFLKIMFSYNNKELIINETVPNRFSPKSPDKAHLNLHINSLELGDSAVYFCASSQVFRENYGYTFGSGTRLTVV.

V and J are TRBV6-5 and TRBJ1-2, with D maybe TRBD1 (5 bases). Trimming removed 4 bases at V and 1 base at J, with 10 bases between. Looked up from germline, CDR1 is MNHEY and CDR2 is SVGAGI. This CDR3 contains 14 residues. CDR3 protein: CASSWLGLNYGYTF. In nucleotides, the CDR3 is TGTGCCAGCAGTTGGCTGGGACTTAACTATGGCTACACCTTC.

The chain has TRBV6-2 or TRBV6-3 and TRBJ2-7, with D perhaps matching TRBD1 (5 bases). CDR3 length: 12 residues. The germline V and J ends were trimmed by 5 bases and 6 bases, with 11 bases remaining between them. Germline CDR1 reads MNHEY; CDR2 reads SVGEGT. CDR3 loop: CASSAQGGEQYF. Here the CDR3 DNA reads TGTGCCAGCAGTGCCCAGGGCGGCGAGCAGTACTTC.

This clonotype was picked up a small number of times. The rearrangement uses TRBV6-5 and TRBJ1-6; possibly TRBD1 for D (6 bases). Trimming stripped 0 bases from V and 10 bases from J, with 19 bases between. Germline V gene data show CDR1 as MNHEY and CDR2 as SVGAGI. CDR3 length: 17 amino acids. The CDR3 nucleotides are TGTGCCAGCAGTTACTCGATGGGTCAGGGGCACGGATCACCCCTCCACTTT. Its protein is CASSYSMGQGHGSPLHF.

The rearrangement joins TRBV28 to TRBJ2-3; D is uncertain. Germline V gene data show CDR1 as MDHEN and CDR2 as SYDVKM. This CDR3 has 14 amino acids. Trimming removed 6 bases at V and 0 bases at J, with 10 bases between. CDR3 sequence reads: CASRQIYSTDTQYF. The CDR3 DNA sequence: TGTGCCAGCAGACAGATTTACAGCACAGATACGCAGTATTTT.

This clonotype was detected a few times. The rearrangement joins TRBV6-5 to TRBJ1-1; TRBD1 matches 8 bases. The junction had 16 bases not matched to a gene; V was cut back by 6 bases and J by 4 bases. Per the germline V gene, CDR1 is MNHEY and CDR2 is SVGAGI. This CDR3 region has 17 residues. Here the CDR3 reads CASSNAPKNDRGTEAFF. The CDR3, as DNA: TGTGCCAGCAGCAACGCTCCCAAAAATGACAGGGGCACTGAAGCTTTCTTT.

This clonotype showed up many times. The V and J genes are TRBV6-6 and TRBJ1-3; D remains ambiguous. Germline V gene sequence: CDR1 MNHNY, CDR2 SVGAGI (reference sequence). This CDR3 contains 17 residues. V was shortened by 0 bases and J by 0 bases, with 12 bases between the two germline ends. The CDR3 reads CASSYSGFEFSGNTIYF. CDR3 nucleotides: TGTGCCAGCAGTTACTCGGGGTTCGAGTTCTCTGGAAACACCATATATTTT.

This clonotype has at least ten counts. The chain links TRBV6-6 to TRBJ1-5; 9 nucleotides align to TRBD1. The CDR3 runs to 16 residues. V gave up 4 bases and J gave up 1 base; unmatched junction bases: 5. Germline CDR1 MNHNY, CDR2 SVGAGI (reference sequence). Written as DNA, the CDR3 is TGTGCCAGCAGTTTTAGGACAGGGGAAAGCAATCAGCCCCAGCATTTT. It yields the protein CASSFRTGESNQPQHF.

This clonotype appeared a few times. A much larger clone lies one base from this, so it may be a read error. The chain employs TRBV11-3 and TRBJ2-3, with D uncertain. The CDR3 runs 12 residues. Trimming removed 3 bases from V and 2 bases from J, with 3 bases in between. The V gene's germline CDR1 is SGHNT and CDR2 YENEEA. CDR3: CASSFHTDTQYF. Written as DNA, the CDR3 is TGTGCCAGCAGCTTTCACACAGATACGCAGTATTTT.